A single sample gave rise to the 21 T cell receptor beta chains below, sequenced in a study of PD-1 blockade in classical Hodgkin lymphoma. Profiled with immunoSEQ multiplex PCR; TCRdb holds only in-frame clones, not every one. The sample shows around 17,000 clones, 65% to 85% of them seen only once. Time point: cycle 4 day 1 (C4D1), after 5 to 7 weeks of nivolumab. No patient escaped relapse after autologous stem cell transplantation, and brentuximab vedotin exposure varied. With magnetic negative selection, CD4+ T cells were purified from PBMCs that had been thawed. The starting material was CD4+ T cells from blood, obtained before the fourth cycle of nivolumab. All receptors come from a human donor with classical Hodgkin lymphoma.

The rearrangement uses TRBV10-3 and TRBJ2-5; a possible D gene is TRBD2 (6 bases). The germline CDR1 and CDR2 sequences are ENHRY and SYGVKD. V was clipped by 11 bases and J by 2 bases, with 15 bases between them. The CDR3 spans 13 residues. CDR3 sequence: CALGTGGQETQYF. The CDR3 nucleotides are TGTGCCTTGGGGACCGGGGGACAAGAGACCCAGTACTTC.

This sequence joins TRBV30 and TRBJ2-1, with unresolved D. Per the germline V gene, CDR1 is GTSNPN and CDR2 is SVGIG (reference sequence). Trimming cost V 4 bases and J 3 bases, with 4 bases left between them. The CDR3 is 11 amino acids. CDR3 loop: CAWKLYNEQFF. CDR3 bases: TGTGCCTGGAAACTCTACAATGAGCAGTTCTTC.

The V call is TRBV6-1, the J call TRBJ2-2; 8 bases are a match to TRBD2. The CDR3 runs to 19 residues. Looked up from germline, CDR1 is MNHNS and CDR2 is SASEGT. Germline trimming cut 2 bases from V and 3 bases from J; bases unmatched to any gene: 14. CDR3 sequence: CASSESRGGWDPDTGELFF. The CDR3 coding sequence is TGTGCCAGCAGTGAATCCCGGGGGGGGTGGGACCCCGACACCGGGGAGCTGTTTTTT.

In its sample, this clone was seen a few times. DNA of the CDR3: TGCACCAGCAGCCAAGGAGGGGTCGGCTCCTACGAGCAGTACTTC. Its translation is CTSSQGGVGSYEQYF. The chain uses TRBV1 and TRBJ2-7. TRBV1 corresponds to a pseudogene. The CDR3 has 15 residues.

This rearrangement joins TRBV6-1 to TRBJ1-4; 9 positions match TRBD1. After removal of 6 bases from V and 6 bases from J, the junction contained 2 bases not matched to a gene. Germline-derived CDR1 and CDR2 are MNHNS and SASEGT. The length of the CDR3 is 13 residues. CDR3 nucleotides: TGTGCCAGCAGGCGGACAGGGGATGAAAAACTGTTTTTT. Translation: CASRRTGDEKLFF.

The gene calls are TRBV28 and TRBJ2-1; 7 bases fit TRBD1. This CDR3 contains 16 residues. Germline assignment: CDR1 MDHEN and CDR2 SYDVKM. After removal of 5 bases from V and 7 bases from J, the junction contained 14 bases not matched to a gene. DNA for the CDR3: TGTGCCAGCAGTCTTACACAGGGGTCGGGGAGAAATGAGCAGTTCTTC. Translated, it gives CASSLTQGSGRNEQFF.

The V and J genes are TRBV27 and TRBJ2-7; the D call may be TRBD1 or TRBD2 (5 bases each). Germline CDR1 is MNHEY and CDR2 is SMNVEV (reference sequence). The CDR3 consists of 15 residues. Deletions cut 7 bases from V and 3 bases from J, with 19 bases between. Here the CDR3 DNA reads TGTGCCAGCACCTCCTACCGGGACCCCTACTACGAGCAGTACTTC. This gives the protein CASTSYRDPYYEQYF.

The rearrangement links TRBV18 to TRBJ2-5; the D gene is possibly TRBD1 (8 bases). The DNA end lines up better with TRBJ2-7; the J call may be wrong. The CDR3 length is 15 residues. Germline V gives CDR1 KGHSH, CDR2 LQKENI. CDR3 loop: CASSPGGQAPGEQYF. The DNA for the CDR3 is TGTGCCAGCTCCCCGGGGGGACAGGCCCCTGGCGAGCAGTACTTC.

On this clone: The sample has other DNA sequences that encode this CDR3 too. The chain uses TRBV5-1 and TRBJ2-7; 8 nucleotides line up with TRBD2. This CDR3 is 14 amino acids long. CDR1 and CDR2 (germline): SGHRS, YFSETQ. Germline trimming cut 1 base from V and 3 bases from J; bases unmatched to any gene: 3. CDR3 bases: TGCGCCAGCAGCTTGTCGGGAGGGAGCTACGAGCAGTACTTC. Its protein product is CASSLSGGSYEQYF. Full variable domain (missing parts from reference TRBV5-1 and TRBJ2-7): KAGVTQTPRYLIKTRGQQVTLSCSPISGHRSVSWYQQTPGQGLQFLFEYFSETQRNKGNFPGRFSGRQFSNSRSEMNVSTLELGDSALYLCASSLSGGSYEQYFGPGTRLTVT.

The rearrangement joins TRBV6-6 to TRBJ1-5; TRBD1 is a possible D gene (6 bases). Trimming cost V 2 bases and J 6 bases, with 11 bases left between them. Germline lookup yields CDR1 MNHNY and CDR2 SVGAGI (reference sequence). CDR3 size: 14 residues. This CDR3 reads CASSYRGLGQPQHF. The CDR3 DNA sequence: TGTGCCAGCAGTTACCGGGGGCTGGGTCAGCCCCAGCATTTT.

The CDR3 is CASSLFTGVASYEQYF. CDR3 nucleotide sequence: TGTGCCAGCAGCTTGTTTACGGGAGTGGCGTCCTACGAGCAGTACTTC. The J gene is TRBJ2-5, the V gene TRBV5-8, with D maybe TRBD2 (6 bases). The end of the DNA aligns better with TRBJ2-7, so the J call may be wrong. Per germline, CDR1 SGHTS and CDR2 YDEGEE. The CDR3 contains 16 residues.

This sequence joins TRBV2 and TRBJ2-7; 9 bases are a match to TRBD1. The CDR3 contains 15 residues. Germline V gives CDR1 SNHLY, CDR2 FYNNEI. V shed 3 bases and J 7 bases; nucleotides not matched to a gene: 10. The DNA for the CDR3 is TGTGCCAGCAGTGACTCCGCGGGACAGGGCCGAGAGCAGTACTTC. Translation: CASSDSAGQGREQYF.

This clone appeared a single time. This chain links TRBV6-1 with TRBJ2-7, with D perhaps given as TRBD1 or TRBD2 (5 bases each). V was clipped by 6 bases and J by 2 bases, with 14 bases between them. This CDR3 contains 14 residues. From germline, CDR1 is MNHNS and CDR2 SASEGT. The CDR3 here is CASRSGTGTYEQYF. CDR3 DNA sequence: TGTGCCAGCAGGTCCGGGACGGGGACCTACGAGCAGTACTTC.

J is TRBJ2-2 and V is TRBV19, with D possibly matching TRBD1 (5 bases). V lost 4 bases to trimming and J lost 4 bases, with 13 bases between them. The V gene's germline CDR1 is LNHDA and CDR2 SQIVND (reference sequence). This CDR3 comprises 15 residues. CDR3 sequence: CASSNRQSLTGELFF. CDR3 coding DNA: TGTGCCAGTAGTAATCGACAGTCTCTCACCGGGGAGCTGTTTTTT.

J is TRBJ1-1 and V is TRBV5-6; TRBD1 matches at 8 bases. The CDR3 sequence is 17 residues long. The J segment lost 4 bases and the V segment lost 2 bases, leaving 13 bases of the junction unmatched. Germline V lookup: CDR1 SGHDT, CDR2 YYEEEE. The CDR3: CASSFDPQGAGGTEAFF. Here the CDR3 DNA reads TGTGCCAGCAGCTTTGACCCGCAGGGGGCCGGTGGCACTGAAGCTTTCTTT.

The V call is TRBV18, the J call TRBJ2-7, with 12 bases fitting TRBD1. Losses at the gene ends were 6 bases for V and 4 bases for J; bases not matched to a gene: 1. The CDR3 consists of 13 residues. CDR1 and CDR2 from the germline V gene are KGHSH and LQKENI. The CDR3 DNA is TGTGCCAGCTCGGGACAGGGGGCTTACGAGCAGTACTTC. Its translation is CASSGQGAYEQYF.

The genes are TRBV12-5 and TRBJ1-5; maybe TRBD1 (6 bases). This CDR3 is 14 amino acids long. V was pared by 3 bases and J by 7 bases, with 13 bases between. Germline-derived CDR1 and CDR2 are LGHNT and FRNRAP. The CDR3 protein is CASGLGGAGQPQHF. For the CDR3, the DNA is TGTGCTAGTGGTTTAGGGGGGGCTGGGCAGCCCCAGCATTTT.

In its sample, this clone was seen once. The chain combines TRBV28 with TRBJ1-2; 10 positions match TRBD1. The CDR3 loop spans 14 amino acids. Germline V gene lookup returns CDR1 MDHEN and CDR2 SYDVKM. The V gene end was trimmed by 4 bases and the J gene end by 6 bases; junction bases not matched to a gene: 5. The CDR3, as DNA: TGTGCCAGCAGTTGGGGGACAGGGGTTAATGGCTACACCTTC. Residues: CASSWGTGVNGYTF.

The CDR3 sequence is CASSQTGFGPQHF. Written as DNA, the CDR3 is TGTGCCAGCAGCCAGACAGGCTTCGGGCCCCAGCATTTT. The chain couples TRBV14 to TRBJ1-5; a weak D match, TRBD1 (6 bases). The CDR3 has 13 residues. V lost 3 bases and J lost 9, with 12 bases in between. Germline V lookup: CDR1 SGHDN, CDR2 FVKESK.

This clone appeared a few times. This chain joins TRBV30 and TRBJ1-1, with D possibly TRBD1 on 5 matching bases. The CDR3 totals 12 residues. Germline V gene lookup returns CDR1 GTSNPN and CDR2 SVGIG (reference sequence). V lost 8 bases and J 3 bases, leaving 13 bases between the germline ends. The CDR3 region is CAGNGGYTEAFF. The CDR3 nucleotides are TGTGCCGGAAATGGGGGATACACTGAAGCTTTCTTT.

The chain uses TRBV6-6 and TRBJ1-6; TRBD1 matches at 7 bases. After removal of 0 bases from V and 5 bases from J, the junction contained 1 base not matched to a gene. CDR1 and CDR2 (germline): MNHNY, SVGAGI (reference sequence). CDR3 length equals 15 residues. The CDR3 DNA reads as TGTGCCAGCAGTTACTCACAGGGGAATAATTCACCCCTCCACTTT. Translating gives CASSYSQGNNSPLHF.